The 9 T cell receptor beta chains below come from one sample, sequenced in a study of PD-L1 blockade in urothelial cancer. Clones were read by immunoSEQ multiplex PCR, and TCRdb kept only the in-frame ones, dropping some. Among 25,000 to 30,000 clones, around 80% were seen once, and the ten largest hold under 2.5%. Material: PBMCs, obtained around atezolizumab (anti-PD-L1) treatment. Receptor source: a man aged 45-60 years with urothelial cancer.

The DNA for the CDR3 is TGTGCCAGCAGCTTAGATCAGAGGGCAGATACGCAGTATTTT. Protein product: CASSLDQRADTQYF. The V call is TRBV11-2, the J call TRBJ2-3, with a tentative D call TRBD2 (5 bases). The CDR3 totals 14 residues. Germline CDR1 reads SGHAT; CDR2 reads FQNNGV. Trimming removed 0 bases at V and 4 bases at J, with 8 bases between.

The chain couples TRBV6-6 to TRBJ1-6; D ambiguous. Trimming took 7 bases from V and 7 from J, leaving 17 bases between them. Germline CDR1 and CDR2: MNHNY and SVGAGI (reference sequence). There are 15 residues in the CDR3. CDR3 amino acids: CASTYRTEGNSPLHF. The CDR3 bases are TGTGCCAGCACGTACCGGACGGAGGGCAATTCACCCCTCCACTTT.

The chain combines TRBV28 with TRBJ1-6; no firm D call. The CDR3 is 12 residues long. V was trimmed by 7 bases and J by 9 bases, leaving 10 bases between them. The V gene's germline CDR1 is MDHEN and CDR2 SYDVKM. The CDR3 loop reads CASNPPGSPLHF. In DNA form, the CDR3 reads TGTGCCAGCAATCCCCCAGGTTCACCCCTCCACTTT.

As concerns this clone: Other DNA sequences in this specimen translate into the identical CDR3. The rearrangement links TRBV7-6 to TRBJ1-2; TRBD1 aligns across 11 bases. V trimming: 4 bases; J trimming: 8 bases; junction bases outside the gene matches: 6. The V gene's germline CDR1 is SGHVS and CDR2 FNYEAQ. CDR3 length: 14 amino acids. Here the CDR3 DNA reads TGTGCCAGCAGCTCCGGACAGGGGGCCGCAGGCTACACCTTC. Amino acids: CASSSGQGAAGYTF.

This rearrangement joins TRBV6-5 to TRBJ1-1; no clear D. Germline assignment: CDR1 MNHEY and CDR2 SVGAGI. Between the trimmed V and J ends, which lost 4 bases and 0 bases, there was a span of 15 bases. This CDR3 has 16 amino acids. The CDR3 nucleotides are TGTGCCAGCAGTTCGGGTCGAAGAGGAATGAACACTGAAGCTTTCTTT. Its translation: CASSSGRRGMNTEAFF.

This chain connects TRBV18 to TRBJ2-1; 12 bases match TRBD2. This CDR3 has 17 amino acids. V lost 0 bases to trimming and J lost 9 bases; unmatched junction nucleotides: 9. CDR1 is KGHSH, CDR2 LQKENI, per germline. DNA of the CDR3: TGTGCCAGCTCACCACCGCTAGCGGGAGGGAGTCGGGGTGAGCAGTTCTTC. This codes for CASSPPLAGGSRGEQFF.

This clone has more than one count but fewer than ten. This chain links TRBV5-1 with TRBJ2-2; D unresolved. The CDR3 contains 15 residues. With 4 bases removed from V and 7 bases from J, the gap between germline ends came to 17 bases. The V gene's germline CDR1 is SGHRS and CDR2 YFSETQ. The CDR3, as DNA: TGCGCCAGCAGCCCCTACTTGGAGTCTGGCGGGGAGCTGTTTTTT. Translation gives CASSPYLESGGELFF.

On this clone itself: Different DNA sequences within this sample yield the same CDR3. The chain carries TRBV5-1 and TRBJ2-5, with a tentative D call TRBD1 (6 bases). This CDR3 spans 13 amino acids. The V gene's germline CDR1 is SGHRS and CDR2 YFSETQ. V lost 2 bases to trimming and J lost 2 bases, with 7 bases between them. CDR3 protein: CASSFRGQETQYF. In DNA, the CDR3 is TGCGCCAGCAGCTTCAGGGGTCAAGAGACCCAGTACTTC.

The V gene is TRBV5-8, the J gene TRBJ2-3; 11 bases agree with TRBD2. Germline trimming cut 0 bases from V and 6 bases from J; bases unmatched to any gene: 3. The CDR3 extends over 15 amino acids. In germline, CDR1 is SGHTS, CDR2 YDEGEE. CDR3 DNA: TGTGCCAGCAGCTTGGGACTAGCGGGGAGGGATACGCAGTATTTT. Translated, it gives CASSLGLAGRDTQYF.